Listed here are 18 T cell receptor beta chains from one sample, sequenced in a study of T cell responses to AZD1222 COVID-19 vaccine. The data were produced by immunoSEQ multiplex PCR, yet TCRdb's version contains in-frame clones alone and is incomplete. This table has 75,000 to 90,000 clones, roughly nine tenths appearing once. The sample consisted of peripheral blood, taken on day 0 of AZD1222 vaccination. Receptors were obtained from an adult in good health.

The rearrangement joins TRBV10-1 to TRBJ2-3; 8 nucleotides match TRBD2. V trimming: 8 bases; J trimming: 3 bases; junction bases outside the gene matches: 4. Germline CDR1 and CDR2: WNHNN and SYGVQD (reference sequence). The CDR3 extends over 13 amino acids. CDR3: CASSTGGTDTQYF. The CDR3 DNA reads TGCGCCAGCTCAACGGGGGGGACAGATACGCAGTATTTT.

This clone has only one observation. DNA of the CDR3: TGTGCCAGCAGTGAGCAGGGGCCAGAGAGGAACACTGAAGCTTTCTTT. It is translated as CASSEQGPERNTEAFF. J is TRBJ1-1 and V is TRBV2; tentatively, D is TRBD1 (6 bases). The CDR3 sequence is 16 residues long. Germline V gene data show CDR1 as SNHLY and CDR2 as FYNNEI. V lost 3 bases and J 1 base, leaving 15 bases between the germline ends.

This clone turned up a few times. The chain employs TRBV5-1 and TRBJ2-2; no definite D call. Trimming removed 5 bases from V and 0 bases from J, with 8 bases in between. There are 14 residues in the CDR3. Germline V lookup: CDR1 SGHRS, CDR2 YFSETQ. The CDR3 loop is CASRLTPNTGELFF. The CDR3 bases are TGCGCCAGCAGATTAACCCCGAACACCGGGGAGCTGTTTTTT. Drawing the rest from reference TRBV5-1 and TRBJ2-2, the complete variable domain is KAGVTQTPRYLIKTRGQQVTLSCSPISGHRSVSWYQQTPGQGLQFLFEYFSETQRNKGNFPGRFSGRQFSNSRSEMNVSTLELGDSALYLCASRLTPNTGELFFGEGSRLTVL.

The chain uses TRBV27 and TRBJ2-3, with TRBD2 matching over 7 bases. V dropped 5 bases and J dropped 3; count of bases not matched to a gene: 8. The CDR3 runs 15 residues. Germline V CDR1 and CDR2: MNHEY, SMNVEV (reference sequence). In DNA form, the CDR3 reads TGTGCCAGCAGTCCATGGGGGGGGAAAACAGATACGCAGTATTTT. Protein product: CASSPWGGKTDTQYF.

This rearrangement joins TRBV15 to TRBJ2-3, with D perhaps TRBD2 (7 bases). The germline gives CDR1 LNHNV, CDR2 YYDKDF (reference sequence). The length of the CDR3 is 16 residues. V was clipped by 0 bases and J by 1 base, with 11 bases between them. DNA of the CDR3: TGTGCCACCAGCAGAGATAGAGGGGGGGGCACAGATACGCAGTATTTT. Protein sequence: CATSRDRGGGTDTQYF.

The V gene is TRBV11-2, the J gene TRBJ1-6; D gene ambiguous. Trimming stripped 4 bases from V and 6 bases from J, with 10 bases between. The V gene's germline CDR1 is SGHAT and CDR2 FQNNGV. CDR3 length equals 14 residues. This CDR3 reads CASSSRAPNSPLHF. CDR3 nucleotide sequence: TGTGCCAGCAGCTCGAGAGCGCCTAATTCACCCCTCCACTTT.

The V and J genes are TRBV10-3 and TRBJ1-1; no reliable D call. V was trimmed by 0 bases and J by 0 bases, leaving 8 bases between them. CDR1 and CDR2 from the germline V gene are ENHRY and SYGVKD. The CDR3 loop spans 15 amino acids. CDR3 nucleotides: TGTGCCATCAGTGAGTCGATAGGGATGAACACTGAAGCTTTCTTT. As protein: CAISESIGMNTEAFF.

V and J are TRBV19 and TRBJ2-2; 7 nucleotides agree with TRBD1. Germline V lookup: CDR1 LNHDA, CDR2 SQIVND (reference sequence). The trim removed 0 bases at V and 5 bases at J, leaving 6 bases unmatched. The CDR3 is 16 amino acids. The DNA for the CDR3 is TGTGCCAGTAGTATAGAGAGGGGGCAGAGGACCGGGGAGCTGTTTTTT. The encoded protein is CASSIERGQRTGELFF.

The chain joins TRBV5-5 to TRBJ1-3; maybe TRBD1 (6 bases). The germline V and J ends were trimmed by 0 bases and 9 bases, with 10 bases remaining between them. The CDR3 consists of 13 residues. Germline CDR1 reads SGHKS; CDR2 reads YYEKEE (reference sequence). CDR3 region: CASSLDREVTIYF. The CDR3 DNA reads as TGTGCCAGCAGCTTGGACAGGGAAGTCACCATATATTTT.

The J gene is TRBJ2-4, the V gene TRBV19; the match to TRBD1 covers 11 bases. The CDR3 totals 16 residues. V lost 4 bases to trimming and J lost 8 bases; unmatched junction nucleotides: 10. CDR1 LNHDA and CDR2 SQIVND come from the germline V gene (reference sequence). CDR3 nucleotides: TGTGCCAGTAGTACCCTCCGGACAGGGGGCTTGGACATTCAGTACTTC. It translates to CASSTLRTGGLDIQYF. The entire variable domain, with the rest obtained from reference TRBV19 and TRBJ2-4, is as follows: DGGITQSPKYLFRKEGQNVTLSCEQNLNHDAMYWYRQDPGQGLRLIYYSQIVNDFQKGDIAEGYSVSREKKESFPLTVTSAQKNPTAFYLCASSTLRTGGLDIQYFGAGTRLSVL.

This chain connects TRBV5-6 to TRBJ1-4, with D possibly matching TRBD1 (5 bases). The CDR3 has 16 amino acids. V lost 0 bases and J 0 bases, leaving 9 bases between the germline ends. Per germline, CDR1 SGHDT and CDR2 YYEEEE. This chain's CDR3 is CASSLGDRATNEKLFF. The CDR3 nucleotides read TGTGCCAGCAGCTTGGGGGACCGTGCAACTAATGAAAAACTGTTTTTT.

The chain couples TRBV4-2 to TRBJ2-3; no clear D. Germline V gene lookup returns CDR1 LGHNA and CDR2 YNFKEQ. Deletions cut 4 bases from V and 1 base from J, with 18 bases between. The CDR3 length is 17 residues. The CDR3 reads CASSPTSFRTGTDTQYF. The CDR3 region has the DNA TGTGCCAGCAGCCCCACCTCCTTCAGGACGGGCACAGATACGCAGTATTTT.

This clone came up once. The J gene is TRBJ2-3, the V gene TRBV10-3; D is uncertain. This CDR3 contains 14 residues. CDR1 and CDR2 from the germline V gene are ENHRY and SYGVKD. V was cut by 7 bases and J by 2 bases, with 13 bases left in between. DNA for the CDR3: TGTGCCATCACAAAGGACCCATACACAGATACGCAGTATTTT. This encodes CAITKDPYTDTQYF.

The V and J genes are TRBV20-1 and TRBJ1-4, with TRBD1 identical over 7 bases. The germline gives CDR1 DFQATT, CDR2 SNEGSKA (reference sequence). The ends lost 3 bases at V and 5 bases at J; junction bases unmatched: 9. The CDR3 is 15 amino acids. CDR3 in DNA: TGCAGTGCTAGTGGGGACAGCCGGGAAAATGAAAAACTGTTTTTT. This translates into CSASGDSRENEKLFF.

This chain links TRBV29-1 with TRBJ1-1; weak D call: TRBD1 (6 bases). V gave up 6 bases and J gave up 1 base, with 15 bases separating them. CDR1 is SQVTM and CDR2 is ANQGSEA in the germline V gene. This CDR3 region has 14 residues. This CDR3 is CSVSPRGRNTEAFF. The CDR3 nucleotides read TGCAGCGTCTCCCCCCGGGGGCGGAACACTGAAGCTTTCTTT. Complete variable domain (other parts from reference TRBV29-1 and TRBJ1-1): SAVISQKPSRDICQRGTSLTIQCQVDSQVTMMFWYRQQPGQSLTLIATANQGSEATYESGFVIDKFPISRPNLTFSTLTVSNMSPEDSSIYLCSVSPRGRNTEAFFGQGTRLTVV.

The V and J genes are TRBV19 and TRBJ2-2; D is unresolved. The V gene lost 6 bases and the J gene lost 5 bases, with 10 bases spanning the gap. Germline loops: CDR1 LNHDA, CDR2 SQIVND (reference sequence). There are 13 residues in the CDR3. The CDR3 nucleotides are TGTGCCAGTAGATTCTTAGGGACCGGGGAGCTGTTTTTT. Translating it yields CASRFLGTGELFF.

V gene TRBV7-3 combines with J gene TRBJ2-1; TRBD2 might be the D (6 bases). There are 15 residues in the CDR3. Per the germline V gene, CDR1 is SGHTA and CDR2 is FQGTGA. V shed 0 bases and J shed 5 bases, with 11 bases lying between them. This CDR3 is CASSLTWAGHNEQFF. The CDR3 region has the DNA TGTGCCAGCAGCTTAACCTGGGCGGGACACAATGAGCAGTTCTTC.

The rearrangement joins TRBV10-1 to TRBJ2-3; TRBD1 or TRBD2 may be the D gene (5 bases each). The ends were cut back, 8 bases at V and 4 bases at J, with 19 bases in the middle. In germline, CDR1 is WNHNN, CDR2 SYGVQD (reference sequence). This CDR3 is 15 amino acids long. The CDR3 bases are TGCGCCAGCCCGAAGGGTTTTGAGGGACCAGATACGCAGTATTTT. Translating it yields CASPKGFEGPDTQYF.